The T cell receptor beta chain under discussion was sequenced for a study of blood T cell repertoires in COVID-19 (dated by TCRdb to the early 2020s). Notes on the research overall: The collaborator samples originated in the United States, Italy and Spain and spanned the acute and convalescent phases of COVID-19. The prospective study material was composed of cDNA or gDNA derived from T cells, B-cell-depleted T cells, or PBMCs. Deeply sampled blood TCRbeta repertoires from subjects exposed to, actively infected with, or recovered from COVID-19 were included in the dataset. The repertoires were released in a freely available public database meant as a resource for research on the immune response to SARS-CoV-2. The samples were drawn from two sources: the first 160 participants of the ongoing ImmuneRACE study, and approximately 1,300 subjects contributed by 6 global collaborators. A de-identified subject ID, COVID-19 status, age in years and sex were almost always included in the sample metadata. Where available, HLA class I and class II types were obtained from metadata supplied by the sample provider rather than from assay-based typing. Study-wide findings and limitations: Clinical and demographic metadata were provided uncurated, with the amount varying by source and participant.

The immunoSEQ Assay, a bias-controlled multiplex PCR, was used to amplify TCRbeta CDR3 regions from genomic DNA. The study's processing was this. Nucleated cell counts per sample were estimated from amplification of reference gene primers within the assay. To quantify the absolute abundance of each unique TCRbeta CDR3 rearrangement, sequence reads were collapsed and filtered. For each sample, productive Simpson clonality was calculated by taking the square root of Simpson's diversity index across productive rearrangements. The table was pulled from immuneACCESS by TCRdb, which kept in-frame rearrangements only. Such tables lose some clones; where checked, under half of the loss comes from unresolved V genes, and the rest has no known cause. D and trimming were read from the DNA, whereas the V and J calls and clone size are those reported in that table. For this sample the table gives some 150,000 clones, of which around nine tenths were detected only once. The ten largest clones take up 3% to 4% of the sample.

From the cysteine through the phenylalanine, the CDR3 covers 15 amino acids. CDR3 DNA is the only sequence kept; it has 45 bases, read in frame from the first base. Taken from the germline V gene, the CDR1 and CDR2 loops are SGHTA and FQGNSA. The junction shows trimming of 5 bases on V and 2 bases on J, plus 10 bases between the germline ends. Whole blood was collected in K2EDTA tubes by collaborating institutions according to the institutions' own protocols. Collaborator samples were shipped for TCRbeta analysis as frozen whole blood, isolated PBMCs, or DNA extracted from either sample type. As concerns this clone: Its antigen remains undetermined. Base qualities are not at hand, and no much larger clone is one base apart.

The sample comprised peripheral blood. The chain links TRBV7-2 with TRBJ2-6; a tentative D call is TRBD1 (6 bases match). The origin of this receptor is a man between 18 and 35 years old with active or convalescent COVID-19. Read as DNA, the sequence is TGTGCCAGCAGCATTACAGGGACTGGGGCCAACGTCCTGACTTTC. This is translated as CASSITGTGANVLTF.